This T cell receptor beta chain was identified during a study of vaccination and CD4 T cells after COVID-19. The Oncomine TCR Beta short-read assay generated sequence data from the DNA of cultured CD4+ T cells. TCRdb independently ran MiXCR on the PCR reads; one entry per CDR3 protein. The sample has approximately 19,000 distinct CDR3 sequences, more than 50% seen once. About this clonotype: Its specificity is not known.

Treatment indicated: approximately 9-day PBMC culture with coronavirus spike peptide pools or control peptides (ViraFEST assay). The specimen was CD4+ T cells from blood, cultured in vitro. The TCR sequence derives from a human donor who had recovered from COVID-19.

The DNA for the CDR3 is TGTGCCAGCAGTTTATGGGGGGGAGAGCAGTACTTC. Translating it yields CASSLWGGEQYF. The chain is built from TRBV27 and TRBJ2-7; 7 bases align to TRBD2. The CDR3 spans 12 residues. Germline loops: CDR1 MNHEY, CDR2 SMNVEV (reference sequence). The trim removed 1 base at V and 7 bases at J, leaving 1 base unmatched.